The subject of this entry is one TCR beta chain. Original data processing: Scientists estimated how many nucleated cells there were by amplifying reference gene primers. The assay was immunoSEQ multiplex PCR, and TCRdb's table has in-frame clones only and misses some. That table is the source of V, J and clone size, and D and trimming were worked out from the DNA. The sample consists of about 200,000 clones, approximately 90% of them appearing once. This sample is drawn from a study of blood T cell repertoires in COVID-19. Across the whole study: The United States, Italy and Spain provided the acute and convalescent COVID-19 samples. T cells, B-cell-depleted T cells, or PBMCs supplied cDNA or gDNA.

The ends were cut back, 2 bases at V and 3 bases at J, with 8 bases in the middle. Per the germline V gene, CDR1 is GTSNPN and CDR2 is SVGIG (reference sequence). This CDR3 is built from 12 residues. The gene calls are TRBV30 and TRBJ2-7; D uncertain. The sequence derives from a man in his forties or fifties with active or convalescent COVID-19. The material sequenced was peripheral blood. The CDR3 coding sequence is TGTGCCTGGAGTCCAGCGTTCTACGAGCAGTACTTC. Protein sequence: CAWSPAFYEQYF.